The 28 T cell receptor beta chains reported below all come from one sample, sequenced in a study of blood T cells in healthy people across ages. Together with a sample-barcoded 5' primer, a J-beta primer mix was included in a second PCR lasting roughly 6 to 12 cycles. TCRdb reprocessed the 5' RACE reads via MiXCR and lists one record per CDR3 protein. The repertoire holds 1.5 million to 2 million distinct CDR3 sequences, with over 25% as singletons. Sequencing input: blood. These receptors all stem from a young woman in good health.

This chain connects TRBV4-1 to TRBJ1-2; TRBD1 agrees at 7 bases. This CDR3 spans 16 amino acids. From germline, CDR1 is MGHRA and CDR2 YSYEKL. The J segment lost 2 bases and the V segment lost 0 bases, leaving 6 bases of the junction unmatched. CDR3 sequence: CASSQEPGQLNYGYTF. In nucleotides, the CDR3 is TGCGCCAGCAGCCAAGAGCCGGGACAGCTCAACTATGGCTACACCTTC.

The genes are TRBV2 and TRBJ2-3, with D uncertain. Germline V lookup: CDR1 SNHLY, CDR2 FYNNEI. CDR3 length: 15 amino acids. V gave up 8 bases and J gave up 0 bases, with 15 bases separating them. The CDR3 loop reads CASALGAPSTDTQYF. The CDR3 DNA reads as TGTGCCAGCGCCCTTGGAGCACCTAGCACAGATACGCAGTATTTT.

There are a few counts of this clonotype. The V call is TRBV9, the J call TRBJ2-3; TRBD1 might be the D (5 bases). The CDR3 consists of 14 residues. V was clipped by 0 bases and J by 4 bases, with 9 bases between them. The germline V gene has CDR1 SGDLS and CDR2 YYNGEE. The CDR3, as DNA: TGTGCCAGCAGCGTAGACCCAGGGTCAGATACGCAGTATTTT. Its translation: CASSVDPGSDTQYF. Based on the CDR3 plus reference TRBV9 and TRBJ2-3, the full variable domain is DSGVTQTPKHLITATGQRVTLRCSPRSGDLSVYWYQQSLDQGLQFLIQYYNGEERAKGNILERFSAQQFPDLHSELNLSSLELGDSALYFCASSVDPGSDTQYFGPGTRLTVL.

This clonotype was observed many times. The V call is TRBV12-5, the J call TRBJ2-1; D is unresolved. The V and J ends lost 11 bases and 12 bases respectively, with 8 bases between them. There are 8 residues in the CDR3. The germline CDR1 and CDR2 sequences are LGHNT and FRNRAP. The CDR3 DNA reads TGTGCTCGGATTGTGCAGTTCTTC. Protein product: CARIVQFF.

This clonotype was detected only a few times. The chain has TRBV9 and TRBJ2-7, with a weak D call TRBD1 (6 bases). CDR1 and CDR2 from the germline V gene are SGDLS and YYNGEE. V gave up 2 bases and J gave up 1 base, with 10 bases separating them. The CDR3 loop spans 14 amino acids. CDR3 region: CASSVRDKSYEQYF. The CDR3, as DNA: TGTGCCAGCAGCGTTCGGGACAAATCCTACGAGCAGTACTTC.

This clonotype was found a few times. This sequence joins TRBV6-6 and TRBJ1-2; the match to TRBD1 covers 8 bases. Germline V gene data show CDR1 as MNHNY and CDR2 as SVGAGI (reference sequence). V shed 0 bases, J shed 8 bases, and the junction held 5 bases outside the gene matches. The CDR3 sequence is 14 residues long. CDR3 coding DNA: TGTGCCAGCAGTTACTCGGACAGGGTGTGGGGCTACACCTTC. Amino acid sequence: CASSYSDRVWGYTF.

The chain employs TRBV10-2 and TRBJ2-1, with TRBD2 matching 7 bases. The germline gives CDR1 WSHSY, CDR2 SAAADI. V gave up 6 bases and J gave up 5 bases; unmatched junction bases: 7. The CDR3 runs 14 residues. The CDR3 nucleotides are TGCGCCAGCAGACAGACTAGCCGGAACAATGAGCAGTTCTTC. Its translation is CASRQTSRNNEQFF.

This clonotype came up a few times. The chain has TRBV7-2 and TRBJ2-7; 7 nucleotides match TRBD2. This CDR3 contains 15 residues. Germline CDR1 reads SGHTA; CDR2 reads FQGNSA. J gave up 3 bases and V 4 bases, and 9 bases lay outside the gene matches. The CDR3 loop is CASSSSTSRGYEQYF. The CDR3 DNA reads TGTGCCAGCAGCTCCTCGACTAGCCGGGGCTACGAGCAGTACTTC.

This clonotype was detected once. Possible read error: a much larger clone is one base away. This CDR3 is CAISEEGRGASVLTF. For the CDR3, the DNA is TGTGCCATCAGTGAAGAAGGCAGAGGGGCCAGCGTCCTGACTTTC. V gene TRBV10-3 combines with J gene TRBJ2-6; D may match TRBD1 or TRBD2 (5 bases each). There are 15 residues in the CDR3. CDR1 ENHRY and CDR2 SYGVKD come from the germline V gene.

The chain couples TRBV2 to TRBJ2-3; tentatively, D is TRBD1 (5 bases). Trimming stripped 9 bases from V and 7 bases from J, with 14 bases between. CDR1 is SNHLY and CDR2 is FYNNEI in the germline V gene. The CDR3 length is 12 residues. As DNA, the CDR3 is TGTGCCAGTCTCTTCCAGGGAAATACGCAGTATTTT. It is translated as CASLFQGNTQYF. The full variable domain, its missing parts supplied by reference TRBV2 and TRBJ2-3, is EPEVTQTPSHQVTQMGQEVILRCVPISNHLYFYWYRQILGQKVEFLVSFYNNEISEKSEIFDDQFSVERPDGSNFTLKIRSTKLEDSAMYFCASLFQGNTQYFGPGTRLTVL.

The CDR3 region has the DNA TGTGCCAGCAGCTTAAGAGGGCAGCTCGGGAACACTGAAGCTTTCTTT. Its protein is CASSLRGQLGNTEAFF. This chain uses TRBV7-9 with TRBJ1-1; D is uncertain. The germline V gene encodes CDR1 SEHNR and CDR2 FQNEAQ (reference sequence). The CDR3 covers 16 residues. Trimming pared 2 bases from V and 1 base from J, leaving 14 bases between.

This clonotype was recorded at least ten times. The chain recombines TRBV6-5 with TRBJ2-5, with TRBD2 as a possible D gene (5 bases). Germline CDR1 and CDR2: MNHEY and SVGAGI. The ends were cut back, 0 bases at V and 5 bases at J, with 19 bases in the middle. The CDR3 runs 17 residues. The CDR3 region has the DNA TGTGCCAGCAGTTACTCGAGGCCCCCGGCCCCGGGGGAGACCCAGTACTTC. Amino acid sequence: CASSYSRPPAPGETQYF.

The chain employs TRBV5-1 and TRBJ1-1; D ambiguous. The V end lost 5 bases, the J end lost 4 bases, and 15 bases lay between the germline ends. The CDR3 length is 14 residues. Germline V CDR1 and CDR2: SGHRS, YFSETQ. The CDR3 DNA is TGCGCCAGCAGAAGAGAAAGACCTCTCACTGAAGCTTTCTTT. Translation: CASRRERPLTEAFF.

At least ten counts were recorded for this clonotype. The chain has TRBV29-1 and TRBJ2-4; 7 nucleotides align to TRBD1. Germline CDR1 is SQVTM and CDR2 is ANQGSEA. CDR3 length equals 15 residues. Trimming took 8 bases from V and 2 from J; bases not matched to a gene: 12. The CDR3 is CSPGETGRTKNIQYF. The CDR3 region has the DNA TGCAGCCCTGGGGAGACAGGGCGTACCAAAAACATTCAGTACTTC.

With regard to this clonotype: One end of the junction does not line up with germline, which may come from a read error. The V and J genes are TRBV7-8 and TRBJ2-3; D is unclear. The germline V gene encodes CDR1 SGHVS and CDR2 FQNEAQ. This CDR3 spans 15 amino acids. The CDR3: CASSLTDPYTDMQYF. The CDR3, as DNA: TGTGCCAGCAGCTTGACGGACCCCTACACAGATATGCAGTATTTT.

This clonotype was picked up a small number of times. This rearrangement joins TRBV7-2 to TRBJ2-1; TRBD2 matches at 7 bases. The CDR3 is 15 residues long. The ends lost 3 bases at V and 5 bases at J; junction bases unmatched: 7. CDR1 is SGHTA, CDR2 FQGNSA, per germline. The CDR3 DNA reads as TGTGCCAGCAGCTTTAGCGGGTATCCCAACAATGAGCAGTTCTTC. The encoded protein is CASSFSGYPNNEQFF. The variable domain in full, completed from reference TRBV7-2 and TRBJ2-1, reads GAGVSQSPSNKVTEKGKDVELRCDPISGHTALYWYRQSLGQGLEFLIYFQGNSAPDKSGLPSDRFSAERTGGSVSTLTIQRTQQEDSAVYLCASSFSGYPNNEQFFGPGTRLTVL.

This clonotype has only a few counts. The chain carries TRBV27 and TRBJ2-7; no clear D gene. V was cut by 5 bases and J by 2 bases, with 13 bases left in between. The CDR3 sequence is 14 residues long. Germline loops: CDR1 MNHEY, CDR2 SMNVEV (reference sequence). The DNA of the CDR3 is TGTGCCAGCAGTCCAATTGTGATACCCTACGAGCAGTACTTC. It specifies CASSPIVIPYEQYF.

The gene calls are TRBV7-2 and TRBJ2-5; D gene uncertain. Trimming pared 1 base from V and 2 bases from J, leaving 8 bases between. The CDR3 covers 14 residues. Germline assignment: CDR1 SGHTA and CDR2 FQGNSA. The CDR3, as DNA: TGTGCCAGCAGCTTAGTACAGATGCAAGAGACCCAGTACTTC. It specifies CASSLVQMQETQYF.

Concerning this clonotype: A much larger clone differs from this one at a single base, so this may be a read error. The chain is built from TRBV7-9 and TRBJ2-4, with D unclear. This CDR3 region has 16 residues. From germline, CDR1 is SEHNR and CDR2 FQNEAQ (reference sequence). The CDR3 nucleotides are TGTGTCAGCAGCCCCCCGTGGGTGCTAGCCAAAAACATTCAGTACTTC. It is translated as CVSSPPWVLAKNIQYF. Combining the CDR3 with reference TRBV7-9 and TRBJ2-4 gives the whole variable domain DTGVSQNPRHKITKRGQNVTFRCDPISEHNRLYWYRQTLGQGPEFLTYFQNEAQLEKSRLLSDRFSAERPKGSFSTLEIQRTEQGDSAMYLCVSSPPWVLAKNIQYFGAGTRLSVL.

The chain uses TRBV24-1 and TRBJ2-3, with D perhaps matching TRBD2 (6 bases). The CDR3 spans 15 residues. CDR1 KGHDR and CDR2 SFDVKD come from the germline V gene. V was shortened by 5 bases and J by 3 bases, with 14 bases between the two germline ends. The CDR3 region is CATSVGRGSTDTQYF. The CDR3 bases are TGTGCCACCAGTGTTGGGCGGGGTAGTACAGATACGCAGTATTTT.

This clonotype was seen many times. The chain combines TRBV28 with TRBJ2-1; weak D call: TRBD2 (5 bases). The germline V and J ends were trimmed by 5 bases and 7 bases, with 9 bases remaining between them. The germline V gene encodes CDR1 MDHEN and CDR2 SYDVKM. The CDR3 spans 12 residues. CDR3 sequence: CASSVGDNEQFF. Written as DNA, the CDR3 is TGTGCCAGCAGTGTCGGGGATAATGAGCAGTTCTTC.

This chain uses TRBV20-1 with TRBJ1-4; D gene ambiguous. The CDR3 sequence is 14 residues long. CDR1 is DFQATT, CDR2 SNEGSKA, per germline (reference sequence). V shed 4 bases and J shed 2 bases, with 11 bases lying between them. The CDR3 coding sequence is TGCAGTGCTACGCCCTGGGCGACTAATGAAAAACTGTTTTTT. Its translation is CSATPWATNEKLFF.

This clonotype was seen only a few times. The rearrangement uses TRBV7-9 and TRBJ2-5, with D uncertain. Between the trimmed V and J ends, which lost 5 bases and 3 bases, there was a span of 13 bases. Germline CDR1 SEHNR, CDR2 FQNEAQ (reference sequence). The CDR3 is 14 residues long. CDR3 sequence (DNA): TGTGCCAGCAGCCCGAGGATAGTGGAAGAGACCCAGTACTTC. Its translation: CASSPRIVEETQYF.

The chain is built from TRBV10-3 and TRBJ2-5; D might be TRBD1 (7 bases). The germline CDR1 and CDR2 sequences are ENHRY and SYGVKD. Trimming took off 11 bases at V and 2 bases at J, with 15 bases between the two ends. This CDR3 comprises 13 residues. The chain's CDR3 is CAGGGPNQETQYF. The CDR3 DNA reads TGTGCCGGAGGGGGCCCGAATCAAGAGACCCAGTACTTC.

The V call is TRBV6-6, the J call TRBJ2-2, with 8 nucleotides matching TRBD2. J gave up 6 bases and V 5 bases, and 8 bases lay outside the gene matches. The CDR3 runs to 15 residues. CDR1 and CDR2 (germline): MNHNY, SVGAGI (reference sequence). CDR3 in DNA: TGTGCCAGCAGTGCCCCGGGACTAGTCTCCGGGGAGCTGTTTTTT. This encodes CASSAPGLVSGELFF.

This clonotype was counted at least ten times. V and J are TRBV6-2 or TRBV6-3 and TRBJ2-1; D gene ambiguous. Trimming shortened V by 7 bases and J by 5 bases, and 6 bases separated the two germline ends. Looked up from germline, CDR1 is MNHEY and CDR2 is SVGEGT. The CDR3 length is 11 residues. CDR3 nucleotides: TGTGCCAGCACCCATAACAATGAGCAGTTCTTC. Encoded protein: CASTHNNEQFF.

This clonotype was seen a few times. V usage is TRBV2 and J usage is TRBJ2-1, with a possible D match to TRBD2 (5 bases). CDR1 is SNHLY, CDR2 FYNNEI, per germline. This CDR3 has 13 amino acids. The V end was cut by 7 bases, the J end by 7 bases, with 14 bases between. CDR3 sequence reads: CASTPDWRNEQFF. Written as DNA, the CDR3 is TGTGCCAGCACTCCGGACTGGCGAAATGAGCAGTTCTTC.

The CDR3 bases are TGTGCCAGCAGCTTACGGACAGGTGAGCAGTTCTTC. Translating gives CASSLRTGEQFF. This rearrangement joins TRBV7-9 to TRBJ2-1, with 7 nucleotides matching TRBD1. CDR1 is SEHNR, CDR2 FQNEAQ, per germline (reference sequence). V was clipped by 2 bases and J by 9 bases; unmatched bases: 1. The CDR3 is 12 amino acids.